The TCR beta chain described here comes from a study of blood T cell repertoires in COVID-19. Study-level background: Acute and convalescent COVID-19 specimens originated in the United States, Italy and Spain. The analysed material was cDNA or gDNA that came from T cells, B-cell-depleted T cells, or PBMCs.

The repertoire was sequenced with immunoSEQ multiplex PCR; TCRdb's copy has only in-frame clones and lacks some. The sample lists about 130,000 clones; approximately 86% were seen once. CDR3 size: 14 residues. Trimming removed 6 bases from V and 1 base from J, with 12 bases in between. Germline assignment: CDR1 LNHDA and CDR2 SQIVND (reference sequence). The Seattle patients, enrolled during active infection, were followed longitudinally. Sequencing used peripheral blood. This TCR derives from a woman in her 70s with COVID-19, enrolled during active disease. V is TRBV19 and J is TRBJ1-1; TRBD1 might be the D (6 bases). CDR3 sequence: CASSSGTRNTEAFF. CDR3 in DNA: TGTGCCAGTAGCTCCGGGACAAGGAACACTGAAGCTTTCTTT. Full variable domain (rest looked up from reference TRBV19 and TRBJ1-1): DGGITQSPKYLFRKEGQNVTLSCEQNLNHDAMYWYRQDPGQGLRLIYYSQIVNDFQKGDIAEGYSVSREKKESFPLTVTSAQKNPTAFYLCASSSGTRNTEAFFGQGTRLTVV.